The clone carrying this TCR beta chain was counted many times. V lost 2 bases and J 6 bases, leaving 13 bases between the germline ends. This CDR3 comprises 14 residues. CDR1 and CDR2 (germline): MNHNY, SVGAGI (reference sequence). This sample stems from a study of Graves' ophthalmopathy and Graves' hyperthyroidism. Hyperthyroidism patients were newly diagnosed, under 2 months' duration, aged 18 to 65. RNA transcripts were the template, and TCR beta CDR3 regions were amplified from them. The library came from an HTBI-primed first-round RT-PCR and a second-round multiplex PCR. A single record per CDR3 protein comes from TCRdb applying MiXCR to the multiplex PCR reads. The sample has 500,000 to 600,000 distinct CDR3 sequences; about two fifths are singletons.

Sequencing used peripheral blood or thyroid tissue (not recorded which). The chain employs TRBV6-6 and TRBJ1-2, with D uncertain. This clonotype was obtained from an adult man with Graves' hyperthyroidism. The CDR3 sequence: CASSYDPGPHGYTF. CDR3 in DNA: TGTGCCAGCAGTTACGATCCGGGCCCCCATGGCTACACCTTC.